The present TCR beta chain was sequenced within a study of T cell changes during pregnancy in multiple sclerosis. TCRdb's copy holds only in-frame clones and misses some; the assay was immunoSEQ multiplex PCR. The sample holds approximately 27,000 clones, roughly nine tenths seen once. The germline gives CDR1 SNHLY, CDR2 FYNNEI. The CDR3 is made up of 13 amino acids. V was cut by 4 bases and J by 4 bases, with 10 bases left in between. The chain is built from TRBV2 and TRBJ1-2; D is undetermined. The clonotype originates from a female donor with multiple sclerosis, enrolled in a pregnancy study. The sample here was CD8+ T cells from peripheral blood mononuclear cells, taken before pregnancy. The CDR3, as DNA: TGTGCCAGCAGTGTTGGCACCCTCTATGGCTACACCTTC. Translating gives CASSVGTLYGYTF.